This is a list of T cell receptor beta chains from one sample in a study of blood T cells in healthy people across ages. TCRdb re-analysed the 5' RACE reads in MiXCR, keeping a single row per CDR3 protein. The table includes more than 800,000 distinct CDR3 sequences, over 35% detected once. Sequenced: blood. These receptor sequences come from a woman in her fifties or sixties in good health. The CDR3 runs from the conserved cysteine through the conserved F or W. Fields, in order: clone size, V gene, J gene, D gene, CDR3 protein, CDR3 DNA. A D gene is named only where the DNA matches it firmly. Clone size is given for some rows only: seen once, a few or many times, or a class if the clone is expanded.

many,TRBV7-2,TRBJ2-4,-,CASSLAYGSWNIQYF,TGTGCCAGCAGCTTAGCCTACGGGAGTTGGAACATTCAGTACTTC
-,TRBV20-1,TRBJ2-1,-,CSARLVGNEQFF,TGCAGTGCTAGACTCGTAGGGAATGAGCAGTTCTTC
few,TRBV3-1,TRBJ1-1,-,CASSQGLTEAFF,TGTGCCAGCAGCCAAGGGTTAACTGAAGCTTTCTTT
-,TRBV25-1,TRBJ2-1,TRBD1,CASSESGTGEQFF,TGTGCCAGCAGTGAATCAGGGACAGGAGAGCAGTTTTTC
-,TRBV18,TRBJ2-7,-,CASSPPVNRYEQYF,TGTGCCAGCTCACCACCGGTTAACAGATACGAGCAGTACTTC
few,TRBV29-1,TRBJ2-7,TRBD1,CSVEPEDRGLGEQYF,TGCAGCGTTGAACCCGAGGACAGGGGGCTGGGCGAGCAGTACTTC
many,TRBV7-9,TRBJ2-1,-,CASSLLYNEQFF,TGTGCCAGCAGCTTATTGTACAATGAGCAGTTCTTC
once,TRBV19,TRBJ2-1,TRBD2,CASSWAGAYNEQFF,TGTGCCAGTAGTTGGGCGGGAGCTTACAATGAGCAGTTCTTC
few,TRBV9,TRBJ2-7,-,CASSLRPGLGYEQYF,TGTGCCAGCAGCCTACGACCCGGCCTCGGGTACGAGCAGTACTTC
-,TRBV6-5,TRBJ1-2,TRBD1,CASSYSQPRDRGLGGYTF,TGTGCCAGCAGTTACTCACAGCCCCGGGACAGGGGGCTTGGTGGCTACACCTTC
-,TRBV6-1,TRBJ1-2,-,CASSEVRGNYGYTF,TGTGCCAGCAGTGAAGTTAGAGGGAACTATGGCTACACCTTC
-,TRBV5-1,TRBJ2-3,TRBD1,CASSTGTGMDTQYF,TGCGCCAGCAGCACCGGGACAGGGATGGATACGCAGTATTTT
few,TRBV11-3,TRBJ2-1,-,CASSLGGQRGEQFF,TGTGCCAGCAGCTTAGGCGGACAGCGAGGTGAGCAGTTCTTC
few,TRBV20-1,TRBJ2-5,TRBD2,CSARPLRSSGETQYF,TGCAGTGCTAGACCCCTGAGGAGTAGCGGGGAGACCCAGTACTTC
-,TRBV3-1,TRBJ1-1,-,CASSQLGGSEAFF,TGTGCCAGCAGCCAACTTGGAGGGTCTGAAGCTTTCTTT
-,TRBV27,TRBJ2-7,-,CASSLLGGRVYEQYF,TGTGCCAGCAGTTTATTGGGGGGGCGCGTTTACGAGCAGTACTTC
-,TRBV20-1,TRBJ2-5,TRBD2,CSATLRAGVETQYF,TGCAGTGCTACTCTACGAGCGGGAGTAGAGACCCAGTACTTC
-,TRBV20-1,TRBJ2-1,-,CSARGASAYNEQFF,TGCAGTGCTAGGGGGGCTAGCGCATACAATGAGCAGTTCTTC
few,TRBV27,TRBJ1-2,TRBD1,CASSYRGLGGYTF,TGTGCCAGCAGTTACAGGGGGCTTGGTGGCTACACCTTC
-,TRBV5-5,TRBJ1-4,TRBD1,CASRYGTALSGGAEKLFF,TGTGCCAGCAGATACGGGACAGCGCTGAGCGGGGGCGCTGAAAAACTGTTTTTT
-,TRBV5-1,TRBJ2-7,-,CASSLHAEQYF,TGCGCCAGCAGCTTGCACGCCGAGCAGTACTTC
-,TRBV6-5,TRBJ2-3,-,CAGSPSGGTQYF,TGTGCCGGCAGCCCCTCTGGGGGTACGCAGTATTTT
-,TRBV2,TRBJ1-2,TRBD1,CASTPDRDYGYTF,TGTGCCAGCACCCCGGACAGGGACTATGGCTACACCTTC
-,TRBV7-8,TRBJ2-3,-,CASSLRLSGDTQYF,TGTGCCAGCAGCTTGAGACTAAGCGGAGATACGCAGTATTTT
-,TRBV28,TRBJ2-7,-,CASSLRPGPLEQYF,TGTGCCAGCAGTTTACGGCCGGGACCACTCGAGCAGTACTTC
-,TRBV29-1,TRBJ2-7,TRBD1,CSVLGTGKYEQYF,TGCAGCGTTTTGGGGACAGGGAAATACGAGCAGTACTTC
-,TRBV6-1,TRBJ1-4,TRBD1,CASSPGTEARKLFF,TGTGCCAGCAGCCCCGGGACAGAAGCTAGGAAACTGTTTTTT
-,TRBV6-6,TRBJ2-1,TRBD2,CASRTSPGLADNEQFF,TGTGCCAGCAGAACAAGTCCCGGACTAGCGGACAATGAGCAGTTCTTC
-,TRBV12-3/TRBV12-4,TRBJ1-2,TRBD1,CASRDSSIYGYTF,TGTGCCAGCCGGGACAGCTCCATCTATGGCTACACCTTC
-,TRBV7-9,TRBJ2-7,-,CASSLTLGPKSYEQYF,TGTGCCAGCAGCTTAACCTTGGGACCGAAGTCCTACGAGCAGTACTTC
once,TRBV7-9,TRBJ2-1,-,CASSGWRDRRKEQFF,TGTGCCAGCAGCGGTTGGCGGGATAGGAGGAAGGAGCAGTTCTTC
-,TRBV4-1,TRBJ2-3,-,CASSQEEHSLDTQYF,TGCGCCAGCAGCCAAGAAGAGCATAGCCTCGATACGCAGTATTTT
few,TRBV11-1,TRBJ2-7,TRBD1,CASSNRIRDRGYEQYF,TGTGCCAGCAGCAACAGGATCCGAGACAGGGGCTACGAGCAGTACTTC
few,TRBV28,TRBJ1-1,TRBD1,CASSLVGTGGTEAFF,TGTGCCAGCAGTTTAGTGGGGACAGGGGGCACCGAAGCTTTCTTT
-,TRBV28,TRBJ2-5,TRBD1,CASSPPGTAQTQYF,TGTGCCAGCAGCCCGCCGGGGACAGCACAGACCCAGTACTTC
few,TRBV20-1,TRBJ2-1,-,CSARDRYGSSYNEQFF,TGCAGTGCTAGAGATCGGTACGGAAGCTCCTACAATGAGCAGTTCTTC
-,TRBV28,TRBJ2-3,TRBD2,CASSLSGGPSRDTQYF,TGTGCCAGCAGTTTATCGGGAGGTCCTAGCAGGGATACGCAGTATTTT
few,TRBV7-8,TRBJ2-4,-,CASSLVGIAKNIQYF,TGTGCCAGCAGCTTAGTGGGAATAGCCAAAAACATTCAGTACTTC
few,TRBV5-1,TRBJ2-3,-,CASSLATVGDTQYF,TGCGCCAGCAGCTTGGCTACAGTTGGAGATACGCAGTATTTT
-,TRBV7-9,TRBJ2-5,-,CASSLIGAGQYF,TGTGCCAGCAGCTTAATTGGCGCCGGGCAGTACTTC
-,TRBV7-3,TRBJ2-3,-,CASSGTPPGDTQYF,TGTGCCAGCAGCGGGACGCCCCCGGGGGATACGCAGTATTTT
few,TRBV7-9,TRBJ2-1,-,CASREVLNEQFF,TGTGCCAGCAGAGAAGTACTAAATGAGCAGTTCTTC
once,TRBV24-1,TRBJ1-4,-,CATSDFPEKLFF,TGTGCCACCAGTGATTTTCCCGAAAAACTGTTTTTT
once,TRBV2,TRBJ2-7,-,CASSESWTEQSYEQYF,TGTGCCAGCAGTGAAAGTTGGACAGAGCAATCCTACGAGCAGTACTTC
-,TRBV6-6,TRBJ2-2,-,CASSYIAGNTGELFF,TGTGCCAGCAGTTACATAGCAGGGAACACCGGGGAGCTGTTTTTT
-,TRBV12-3/TRBV12-4,TRBJ1-2,-,CASSVGLQSGYTF,TGTGCCAGCAGTGTAGGGTTGCAGTCCGGCTACACCTTC
-,TRBV4-2,TRBJ2-3,-,CASSQALLSSASYDRDTQYF,TGTGCCAGCAGCCAAGCTCTGCTGTCTAGCGCGAGTTACGATAGAGATACGCAGTATTTT
-,TRBV27,TRBJ1-1,-,CASSYGRATEAFF,TGTGCCAGCAGTTACGGGAGGGCCACTGAAGCTTTCTTT
-,TRBV28,TRBJ2-7,-,CASGTPIPYF,TGTGCCAGCGGGACCCCAATACCGTACTTC
few,TRBV29-1,TRBJ1-5,-,CSVAENSNQPQHF,TGCAGCGTTGCAGAGAATAGCAATCAGCCCCAGCATTTT
many,TRBV27,TRBJ2-7,TRBD1,CASSINPTTGGYEQYF,TGTGCCAGCAGTATAAACCCCACGACAGGGGGCTACGAGCAGTACTTC
few,TRBV3-1,TRBJ1-2,TRBD1,CASSQGPRGRGDYGYTF,TGTGCCAGCAGCCAAGGACCCAGGGGGCGCGGGGACTATGGCTACACCTTC
-,TRBV7-8,TRBJ1-2,-,CASSLISPADHGYTF,TGTGCCAGCAGCTTAATTTCGCCAGCCGATCATGGCTACACCTTC
-,TRBV24-1,TRBJ1-1,-,CATSDNQGQGYTEAFF,TGTGCCACCAGTGATAATCAGGGTCAGGGCTACACTGAAGCTTTCTTT
few,TRBV14,TRBJ2-4,-,CASSQRQGFQNIQYF,TGTGCCAGCAGCCAGCGGCAGGGTTTCCAAAACATTCAGTACTTC
-,TRBV29-1,TRBJ2-3,-,CSVASEGGWTDTQYF,TGCAGCGTTGCCTCGGAAGGGGGTTGGACAGATACGCAGTATTTT
-,TRBV14,TRBJ2-1,TRBD2,CASSQEEREGLPNQFF,TGTGCCAGCAGCCAAGAGGAGCGGGAGGGCCTTCCCAATCAGTTCTTC